Below are 18 T cell receptor beta chains sequenced from a single sample in a study of T cell responses to AZD1222 COVID-19 vaccine. Assay used: immunoSEQ multiplex PCR; TCRdb lists only in-frame clones, some missing. The table records some 100,000 clones, more than 70% of them present only once. The sequencing here drew on peripheral blood, taken 28 days after the second AZD1222 dose. The receptors derive from an adult who received the AZD1222 COVID-19 vaccine.

This clone appeared once. The chain is built from TRBV18 and TRBJ2-2; TRBD1 matches at 10 bases. The CDR3 totals 17 residues. The germline gives CDR1 KGHSH, CDR2 LQKENI. Unmatched junction bases numbered 7, after V lost 3 bases and J lost 3 bases. The CDR3, as DNA: TGTGCCAGCTCACCGACAGGGGGCGCAACCGACACCGGGGAGCTGTTTTTT. Translating gives CASSPTGGATDTGELFF.

The gene calls are TRBV9 and TRBJ2-1; 9 bases agree with TRBD2. The CDR3 has 17 residues. The V and J ends lost 4 bases and 7 bases, in that order; junction bases with no gene match: 15. The germline V gene encodes CDR1 SGDLS and CDR2 YYNGEE. The CDR3 is CASSPLRAAGGGNEQFF. The CDR3 DNA is TGTGCCAGCAGCCCCCTTAGGGCAGCGGGGGGTGGAAATGAGCAGTTCTTC.

The V gene is TRBV7-9, the J gene TRBJ2-5, with a weak D call TRBD1 (6 bases). CDR1 and CDR2 (germline): SEHNR, FQNEAQ (reference sequence). Trimming cost V 1 base and J 2 bases, with 17 bases left between them. The length of the CDR3 is 17 residues. CDR3 loop: CASSLGQATVSQETQYF. The CDR3 nucleotides read TGTGCCAGCAGCTTAGGACAGGCGACCGTGAGTCAAGAGACCCAGTACTTC.

The gene calls are TRBV10-2 and TRBJ1-6; D remains ambiguous. The CDR3 runs to 14 residues. Germline loops: CDR1 WSHSY, CDR2 SAAADI. V lost 3 bases, J lost 3 bases, and 6 bases lay in between. The CDR3 is CASSEYFYNSPLHF. DNA for the CDR3: TGCGCCAGCAGTGAATACTTCTATAATTCACCCCTCCACTTT.

The chain combines TRBV6-5 with TRBJ1-4; D unresolved. This CDR3 region has 13 residues. Deletions cut 6 bases from V and 3 bases from J, with 8 bases between. CDR1 and CDR2 (germline): MNHEY, SVGAGI. CDR3 nucleotide sequence: TGTGCCAGCAGAGGGTTTGCTAATGAAAAACTGTTTTTT. Protein: CASRGFANEKLFF.

V usage is TRBV3-1 (or the pseudogene TRBV3-2) and J usage is TRBJ2-7, with 9 bases matching TRBD2. After removal of 0 bases from V and 3 bases from J, the junction contained 3 bases not matched to a gene. This CDR3 contains 15 residues. From germline, CDR1 is LGHDT and CDR2 YNNKEL (reference sequence). CDR3 coding DNA: TGTGCCAGCAGCCAAGAGGGTAGCGGGGGCTACGAGCAGTACTTC. This encodes CASSQEGSGGYEQYF.

The rearrangement links TRBV7-2 to TRBJ2-3; TRBD1 matches at 9 bases. The trim removed 4 bases at V and 2 bases at J, leaving 4 bases unmatched. Germline V lookup: CDR1 SGHTA, CDR2 FQGNSA. The length of the CDR3 is 15 residues. CDR3 nucleotide sequence: TGTGCCAGCAGCTCTACAGGGGGCCTCACAGATACGCAGTATTTT. Translation gives CASSSTGGLTDTQYF. Drawing the rest from reference TRBV7-2 and TRBJ2-3, the complete variable domain is GAGVSQSPSNKVTEKGKDVELRCDPISGHTALYWYRQSLGQGLEFLIYFQGNSAPDKSGLPSDRFSAERTGGSVSTLTIQRTQQEDSAVYLCASSSTGGLTDTQYFGPGTRLTVL.

This clone was observed once. The genes are TRBV25-1 and TRBJ2-2; perhaps TRBD1 as D (6 bases). The CDR3 is 16 residues long. Germline CDR1 is MGHDK and CDR2 is SYGVNS. V was trimmed by 4 bases and J by 0 bases, leaving 12 bases between them. DNA of the CDR3: TGTGCCAGCAGTGGTACGGCAGGGGCGAACACCGGGGAGCTGTTTTTT. The encoded protein is CASSGTAGANTGELFF.

The rearrangement links TRBV19 to TRBJ2-1; 7 nucleotides line up with TRBD2. J gave up 0 bases and V 1 base, and 6 bases lay outside the gene matches. CDR3 length: 17 amino acids. From germline, CDR1 is LNHDA and CDR2 SQIVND (reference sequence). CDR3 bases: TGTGCCAGTAGTATAGTTGGGGGAGGGCGCTCCTACAATGAGCAGTTCTTC. Translation gives CASSIVGGGRSYNEQFF.

V gene TRBV10-3 combines with J gene TRBJ1-2; D unresolved. CDR3 length equals 16 residues. Germline assignment: CDR1 ENHRY and CDR2 SYGVKD. The V end was cut by 2 bases, the J end by 0 bases, with 13 bases between. DNA for the CDR3: TGTGCCATCAGTGAGGGCAGGATCCCTTCTAACTATGGCTACACCTTC. Translating it yields CAISEGRIPSNYGYTF.

The rearrangement joins TRBV13 to TRBJ2-1; 9 bases map to TRBD2. Germline V CDR1 and CDR2: PRHDT, FYEKMQ (reference sequence). The CDR3 spans 16 residues. V gave up 3 bases and J gave up 3 bases; unmatched junction bases: 6. The CDR3 spells CASSFNSGSGYNEQFF. The CDR3 region has the DNA TGTGCCAGCAGCTTTAATAGCGGGAGCGGCTACAATGAGCAGTTCTTC.

This clone was found once. V gene TRBV5-1 combines with J gene TRBJ2-3; D might be TRBD1 (6 bases). This CDR3 is 15 amino acids long. Germline V CDR1 and CDR2: SGHRS, YFSETQ. V lost 0 bases to trimming and J lost 0 bases, with 8 bases between them. The CDR3 here is CASSLVGQSTDTQYF. CDR3 nucleotides: TGCGCCAGCAGCTTGGTTGGACAGAGCACAGATACGCAGTATTTT. The whole variable domain, filled in from reference TRBV5-1 and TRBJ2-3, reads KAGVTQTPRYLIKTRGQQVTLSCSPISGHRSVSWYQQTPGQGLQFLFEYFSETQRNKGNFPGRFSGRQFSNSRSEMNVSTLELGDSALYLCASSLVGQSTDTQYFGPGTRLTVL.

The V gene is TRBV5-1, the J gene TRBJ1-6; the match to TRBD1 covers 7 bases. Germline V gene data show CDR1 as SGHRS and CDR2 as YFSETQ. J gave up 8 bases and V 4 bases, and 9 bases lay outside the gene matches. This CDR3 region has 15 residues. The chain's CDR3 is CASSSRQGAYSPLHF. CDR3 nucleotides: TGCGCCAGCAGCAGTCGACAGGGCGCGTATTCACCCCTCCACTTT.

The chain employs TRBV14 and TRBJ2-7; 7 nucleotides agree with TRBD2. V dropped 4 bases and J dropped 7; count of bases not matched to a gene: 7. Germline values: CDR1 SGHDN, CDR2 FVKESK. The CDR3 runs 13 residues. The CDR3 is CASSLRTGGEQYF. CDR3 nucleotide sequence: TGTGCCAGCAGCCTTCGGACCGGGGGGGAGCAGTACTTC.

The chain is built from TRBV19 and TRBJ2-3; TRBD2 is a possible D gene (5 bases). V lost 4 bases, J lost 4 bases, and 12 bases lay in between. Germline CDR1 reads LNHDA; CDR2 reads SQIVND (reference sequence). This CDR3 region has 14 residues. The DNA of the CDR3 is TGTGCCAGTAGTACGTCCCTGCGGGCAGATACGCAGTATTTT. It translates to CASSTSLRADTQYF.

CDR3 nucleotides: TGTGCCAGCAGCAGAAATACCGGGACAGGGGGCCTAAACACTGAAGCTTTCTTT. It translates to CASSRNTGTGGLNTEAFF. The chain carries TRBV7-2 and TRBJ1-1, with 12 positions matching TRBD1. This CDR3 region has 18 residues. J gave up 2 bases and V 5 bases, and 12 bases lay outside the gene matches. Germline V gene data show CDR1 as SGHTA and CDR2 as FQGNSA.

The chain recombines TRBV28 with TRBJ2-4; D ambiguous. CDR3 length: 10 amino acids. From germline, CDR1 is MDHEN and CDR2 SYDVKM. V lost 8 bases and J 5 bases, leaving 4 bases between the germline ends. As DNA, the CDR3 is TGTGCCAGCGGGGAAAACATTCAGTACTTC. Amino acids: CASGENIQYF.

The chain uses TRBV29-1 and TRBJ2-3, with a weak D call TRBD1 (5 bases). The CDR3 runs to 13 residues. CDR1 and CDR2 (germline): SQVTM, ANQGSEA. Trimming left V 4 bases short and J 0 bases short, with 8 bases between. CDR3 residues: CSVVSGSTDTQYF. The CDR3 DNA is TGCAGCGTTGTTTCAGGGAGCACAGATACGCAGTATTTT.